This section outlines one TCR beta chain sequence together with its context. The sample originates from a study of blood T cell repertoires in COVID-19. The ends were cut back, 5 bases at V and 7 bases at J, with 15 bases in the middle. The CDR3 extends over 14 amino acids. Germline V gene data show CDR1 as SGHTA and CDR2 as FQGTGA. The data were produced by immunoSEQ multiplex PCR, yet TCRdb's version contains in-frame clones alone and is incomplete. The sample records approximately 110,000 clones, just over 85% being singletons. The chain recombines TRBV7-3 with TRBJ2-1; tentative D call: TRBD2 (6 bases). The source material was peripheral blood. The clonotype originates from a woman between 50 and 59 years old with active or convalescent COVID-19. The CDR3 nucleotides are TGTGCCAGCAGCCCCCAGACTAGTCTGAATGAGCAGTTCTTC. It translates to CASSPQTSLNEQFF. The full variable domain, its missing parts supplied by reference TRBV7-3 and TRBJ2-1, is GAGVSQTPSNKVTEKGKYVELRCDPISGHTALYWYRQSLGQGPEFLIYFQGTGAADDSGLPNDRFFAVRPEGSVSTLKIQRTERGDSAVYLCASSPQTSLNEQFFGPGTRLTVL.